Detailed here is one T cell receptor (beta chain). What it binds is not known. These data belong to a study of Tregs in tolerant kidney transplant recipients. The data were produced by immunoSEQ multiplex PCR, yet TCRdb's version contains in-frame clones alone and is incomplete. The sample carries under 300,000 clones, about 80% recorded once. The germline V gene has CDR1 LGHNT and CDR2 FRNRAP. The CDR3 extends over 11 amino acids. The ends were cut back, 2 bases at V and 9 bases at J, with 5 bases in the middle. Thawed PBMCs were FACS-sorted into unstimulated CD4+CD25+CD127- regulatory T cells, CD4+CD25- non-regulatory cells, CD4 and CD8 cells. Whole-study results and caveats: Biological reproducibility was not directly addressed, but technical replication error appeared minimal. The small number of patients limits these findings pending further validation.

The chain is built from TRBV12-5 and TRBJ2-1; D gene uncertain. Sequenced input: CD4+ T cells from blood. The clonotype originates from a human donor in good health. The DNA for the CDR3 is TGTGCTAGTGGTTTGTTCGGTGAGCAGTTCTTC. Encoded protein: CASGLFGEQFF.